This record covers a single T cell receptor (beta chain). Its specificity is unknown. This record belongs to a study of shared clonotypes between healthy human individuals. The study drew all its donors from Caucasian adults living in Nashville, Tennessee. The assay ran at deep level. Assay used: immunoSEQ multiplex PCR; TCRdb lists only in-frame clones, some missing. The table records roughly 1,600,000 clones, 98% to 99% of them present only once. Overall study results and limits: The study found approximately 5% of naive CD4 clonotypes shared across four donors. In general, naive subsets displayed greater estimated richness than memory subsets did.

Losses at the gene ends were 3 bases for V and 6 bases for J; bases not matched to a gene: 8. CDR1 and CDR2 from the germline V gene are SGHRS and YFSETQ. CDR3 length: 15 residues. This chain connects TRBV5-1 to TRBJ1-2, with 10 bases that match TRBD1. The sample consisted of naive CD4+ T cells sorted from blood. As to subset: CD45RA+ positively selected. The TCR originated in a man aged 30 to 45 in good health. In DNA, the CDR3 is TGCGCCAGCAGCTCAAAATCGGGGACAGGGGATGGCTACACCTTC. Translation: CASSSKSGTGDGYTF.